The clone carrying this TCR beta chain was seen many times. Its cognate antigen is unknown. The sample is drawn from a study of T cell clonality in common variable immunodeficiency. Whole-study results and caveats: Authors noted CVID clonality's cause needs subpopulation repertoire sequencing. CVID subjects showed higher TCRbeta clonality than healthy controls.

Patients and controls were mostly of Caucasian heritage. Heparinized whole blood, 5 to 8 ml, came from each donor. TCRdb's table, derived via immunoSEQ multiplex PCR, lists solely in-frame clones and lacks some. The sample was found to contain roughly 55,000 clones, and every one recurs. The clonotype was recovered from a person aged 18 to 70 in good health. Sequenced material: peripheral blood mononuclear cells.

This CDR3 is CSATRAGGPGNEQFF. CDR3 DNA, as far as it was read: TGCAGTGCTACTCGGGCGGGAGGGCCCGGCAATGAG. The V gene is TRBV20-1, the J gene TRBJ2-1, with 9 bases that match TRBD2. The read is 3 residues too short to cover the CDR3 end, so that end is filled in from the germline J gene. The ends lost 4 bases at V and 6 bases at J; junction bases unmatched: 10. CDR3 length: 15 amino acids. Germline V gene lookup returns CDR1 DFQATT and CDR2 SNEGSKA (reference sequence).